The 22 T cell receptor beta chains presented below share a single source sample, sequenced in a study of T cell changes during pregnancy in multiple sclerosis. Generated by immunoSEQ multiplex PCR, the TCRdb table keeps only in-frame clones and is missing some. Of approximately 100,000 clones in the sample, around 91% were seen once. The sample in question was peripheral blood, obtained after pregnancy. The origin of the receptors is a female donor with multiple sclerosis, enrolled in a pregnancy study.

The chain uses TRBV19 and TRBJ1-5; D may be TRBD1 (5 bases). Between the trimmed V and J ends, which lost 4 bases and 4 bases, there was a span of 14 bases. CDR3 length: 15 amino acids. Looked up from germline, CDR1 is LNHDA and CDR2 is SQIVND (reference sequence). This CDR3 is CASSTVERGNQPQHF. DNA of the CDR3: TGTGCCAGTAGTACGGTTGAACGGGGGAATCAGCCCCAGCATTTT.

As concerns this clone: The junction does not match germline at one end; this may be a read error. The rearrangement joins TRBV4-3 to TRBJ1-2; 10 bases fit TRBD1. Germline values: CDR1 LGHNA, CDR2 YSLEER. The CDR3 runs 16 residues. The CDR3 DNA reads TGCGCCAGCAGCCCTTCAAACGGGGACAGGGGATGGCAAAGGATCTTC. Residues: CASSPSNGDRGWQRIF.

The chain has TRBV5-8 and TRBJ2-2, with D uncertain. V lost 4 bases and J 5 bases, leaving 12 bases between the germline ends. The CDR3 totals 14 residues. Germline values: CDR1 SGHTS, CDR2 YDEGEE. In DNA form, the CDR3 reads TGTGCCAGCAGCCCGAATATCGGGACCGGGGAGCTGTTTTTT. It yields the protein CASSPNIGTGELFF.

As concerns this clone: The sample has other DNA sequences that encode this CDR3 too. The chain uses TRBV5-1 and TRBJ1-1, with a possible D match to TRBD1 (6 bases). This CDR3 spans 14 amino acids. The germline gives CDR1 SGHRS, CDR2 YFSETQ. V was clipped by 3 bases and J by 2 bases, with 11 bases between them. In DNA, the CDR3 is TGCGCCAGCAGCTCCCAAGGGGGAAACACTGAAGCTTTCTTT. Protein sequence: CASSSQGGNTEAFF.

J is TRBJ1-2 and V is TRBV14; 7 nucleotides agree with TRBD1. The CDR3 is 15 amino acids. After removal of 0 bases from V and 3 bases from J, the junction contained 4 bases not matched to a gene. The V gene's germline CDR1 is SGHDN and CDR2 FVKESK. This chain's CDR3 is CASSQDNRGHYGYTF. The CDR3 DNA follows: TGTGCCAGCAGCCAAGATAACAGGGGTCACTATGGCTACACCTTC.

The chain couples TRBV5-5 to TRBJ2-1, with 7 bases lining up with TRBD1. The ends lost 1 base at V and 6 bases at J; junction bases unmatched: 1. In germline, CDR1 is SGHKS, CDR2 YYEKEE (reference sequence). This CDR3 is 13 amino acids long. The chain's CDR3 is CASSLPGGNEQFF. In DNA, the CDR3 is TGTGCCAGCAGCTTGCCAGGGGGCAATGAGCAGTTCTTC.

Only one count was recorded for this clone. The gene calls are TRBV5-4 and TRBJ2-1; D unclear. CDR1 is SGHNT and CDR2 is YYREEE in the germline V gene (reference sequence). Trimming removed 0 bases at V and 6 bases at J, with 10 bases between. The CDR3 runs to 14 residues. The CDR3: CASSLALDPNEQFF. The CDR3 DNA reads TGTGCCAGCAGCTTGGCCCTAGACCCCAATGAGCAGTTCTTC.

The sample holds a few counts of this clone. The rearrangement joins TRBV6-1 to TRBJ1-6; 9 bases are shared with TRBD1. CDR1 MNHNS and CDR2 SASEGT come from the germline V gene. V was clipped by 0 bases and J by 9 bases; unmatched bases: 3. There are 15 residues in the CDR3. CDR3 nucleotide sequence: TGTGCCAGCAGTGAAGCGCGGACAGGGGTTTCACCCCTCCACTTT. Protein: CASSEARTGVSPLHF.

DNA for the CDR3: TGTGCCAGCAGCCCAGGCGGGGGAAATGGGTTCTTC. Translating gives CASSPGGGNGFF. The V gene is TRBV7-6, the J gene TRBJ2-1; 7 bases are a match to TRBD2. Germline loops: CDR1 SGHVS, CDR2 FNYEAQ. J was trimmed by 15 bases and V by 5 bases; bases with no gene match: 10. There are 12 residues in the CDR3.

This clone was observed once. V is TRBV5-1 and J is TRBJ2-7, with D maybe TRBD1 (5 bases). The CDR3 contains 13 residues. Germline values: CDR1 SGHRS, CDR2 YFSETQ. With 5 bases removed from V and 4 bases from J, the gap between germline ends came to 13 bases. CDR3 region: CASRQDGLYEQYF. CDR3 bases: TGCGCCAGCAGACAGGACGGCCTGTACGAGCAGTACTTC.

CDR3 residues: CASTGYRRSYGYTF. CDR3 nucleotides: TGTGCCAGTACAGGTTACAGGCGAAGCTATGGCTACACCTTC. The V call is TRBV19, the J call TRBJ1-2, with a weak D call TRBD1 (5 bases). CDR1 and CDR2 from the germline V gene are LNHDA and SQIVND (reference sequence). The V end lost 7 bases, the J end lost 4 bases, and 16 bases lay between the germline ends. The CDR3 is made up of 14 amino acids.

In DNA form, the CDR3 reads TGTGCCAGCAGCTCAACTACCGAGGGGACTCGGTTTGATACGCAGTATTTT. Its protein product is CASSSTTEGTRFDTQYF. V is TRBV7-6 and J is TRBJ2-3, with TRBD2 as a possible D gene (6 bases). Germline CDR1 SGHVS, CDR2 FNYEAQ. V gave up 4 bases and J gave up 6 bases, with 23 bases separating them. The CDR3 length is 17 residues. The whole variable domain, filled in from reference TRBV7-6 and TRBJ2-3, reads GAGVSQSPRYKVTKRGQDVALRCDPISGHVSLYWYRQALGQGPEFLTYFNYEAQQDKSGLPNDRFSAERPEGSISTLTIQRTEQRDSAMYRCASSSTTEGTRFDTQYFGPGTRLTVL.

This chain joins TRBV2 and TRBJ1-2; D uncertain. The germline gives CDR1 SNHLY, CDR2 FYNNEI. The CDR3 is made up of 12 amino acids. Trimming removed 7 bases at V and 4 bases at J, with 10 bases between. The CDR3 spells CASTLQRYGYTF. The CDR3 nucleotides read TGTGCCAGCACTCTCCAGCGCTATGGCTACACCTTC.

The V gene is TRBV11-2, the J gene TRBJ2-7, with a possible D match to TRBD2 (6 bases). The germline gives CDR1 SGHAT, CDR2 FQNNGV. V lost 6 bases and J lost 6, with 12 bases in between. There are 12 residues in the CDR3. The CDR3, as DNA: TGTGCCAGCAGACCTTTTAGCGGCGAGCAGTACTTC. Amino acids: CASRPFSGEQYF.

This chain joins TRBV7-9 and TRBJ2-5; 10 bases map to TRBD2. The CDR3 is made up of 14 amino acids. Germline loops: CDR1 SEHNR, CDR2 FQNEAQ (reference sequence). Germline trimming cut 5 bases from V and 3 bases from J; bases unmatched to any gene: 3. The CDR3 is CASSVLAGEETQYF. In DNA form, the CDR3 reads TGTGCCAGCAGCGTGCTAGCGGGAGAAGAGACCCAGTACTTC. The full variable domain, completed using reference TRBV7-9 and TRBJ2-5, is DTGVSQNPRHKITKRGQNVTFRCDPISEHNRLYWYRQTLGQGPEFLTYFQNEAQLEKSRLLSDRFSAERPKGSFSTLEIQRTEQGDSAMYLCASSVLAGEETQYFGPGTRLLVL.

This clone was observed a single time. The chain joins TRBV10-3 to TRBJ1-5, with 7 nucleotides matching TRBD1. V dropped 2 bases and J dropped 7; count of bases not matched to a gene: 5. Germline values: CDR1 ENHRY, CDR2 SYGVKD. The CDR3 is 14 amino acids. The CDR3 spells CAISERQGSQPQHF. Here the CDR3 DNA reads TGTGCCATCAGTGAGAGACAGGGTTCGCAGCCCCAGCATTTT.

The rearrangement links TRBV5-1 to TRBJ2-3, with TRBD2 matching 10 bases. CDR1 and CDR2 (germline): SGHRS, YFSETQ. V was clipped by 4 bases and J by 4 bases; unmatched bases: 12. This CDR3 is built from 17 residues. In DNA form, the CDR3 reads TGCGCCAGCAGCCCGAGACCAGCGGGAGGGCCGGCAGATACGCAGTATTTT. Translating it yields CASSPRPAGGPADTQYF.

The gene calls are TRBV6-4 and TRBJ2-2; tentatively, D is TRBD1 (6 bases). CDR3 size: 14 residues. The germline CDR1 and CDR2 sequences are MRHNA and SNTAGT. V was clipped by 6 bases and J by 3 bases, with 11 bases between them. CDR3 residues: CASRLKGDTGELFF. The CDR3, as DNA: TGTGCCAGCAGGCTAAAGGGGGACACCGGGGAGCTGTTTTTT.

This rearrangement joins TRBV27 to TRBJ2-1, with D maybe TRBD1 (5 bases). Germline CDR1 MNHEY, CDR2 SMNVEV (reference sequence). This CDR3 is 12 amino acids long. V lost 5 bases to trimming and J lost 8 bases, with 10 bases between them. CDR3 sequence reads: CASSLLGDEQFF. DNA for the CDR3: TGTGCCAGCAGTCTATTAGGGGATGAGCAGTTCTTC.

The V and J genes are TRBV19 and TRBJ2-7; 10 positions agree with TRBD1. Germline V gene data show CDR1 as LNHDA and CDR2 as SQIVND (reference sequence). The CDR3 sequence is 18 residues long. V shed 6 bases, J shed 1 base, and the junction held 15 bases outside the gene matches. As DNA, the CDR3 is TGTGCCAGTAGCCCCTCACCGGGACAGGGGCTTTATTCCTACGAGCAGTACTTC. Translation: CASSPSPGQGLYSYEQYF.

This sequence joins TRBV6-1 and TRBJ1-4; D unclear. The V gene lost 11 bases and the J gene lost 0 bases, with 10 bases spanning the gap. Germline V gives CDR1 MNHNS, CDR2 SASEGT. The CDR3 has 13 residues. CDR3 region: CAVQLATNEKLFF. Written as DNA, the CDR3 is TGTGCCGTCCAACTTGCAACTAATGAAAAACTGTTTTTT.

This clone was detected only once. This chain uses TRBV5-4 with TRBJ1-4, with 8 bases aligning to TRBD1. The CDR3 extends over 16 amino acids. Germline V gene data show CDR1 as SGHNT and CDR2 as YYREEE (reference sequence). The V and J ends lost 4 bases and 8 bases, in that order; junction bases with no gene match: 13. The CDR3 DNA is TGTGCCAGCAGCCAGACAGGGGTGCTAGGGTTGGAAAAACTGTTTTTT. The encoded protein is CASSQTGVLGLEKLFF.